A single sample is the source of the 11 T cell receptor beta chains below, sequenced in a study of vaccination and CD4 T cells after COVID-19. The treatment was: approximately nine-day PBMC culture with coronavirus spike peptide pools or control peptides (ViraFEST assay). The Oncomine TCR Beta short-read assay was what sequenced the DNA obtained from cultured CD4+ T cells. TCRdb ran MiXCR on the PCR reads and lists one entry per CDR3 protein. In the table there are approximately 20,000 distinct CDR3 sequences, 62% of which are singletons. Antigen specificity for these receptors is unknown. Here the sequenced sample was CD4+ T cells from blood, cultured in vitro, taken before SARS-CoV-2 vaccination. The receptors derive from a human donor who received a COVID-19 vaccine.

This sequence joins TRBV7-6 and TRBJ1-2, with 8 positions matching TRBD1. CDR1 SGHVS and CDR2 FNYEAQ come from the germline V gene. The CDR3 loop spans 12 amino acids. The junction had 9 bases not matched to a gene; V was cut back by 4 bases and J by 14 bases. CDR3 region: CASSSLRTGQTF. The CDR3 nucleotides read TGTGCCAGCAGCTCTCTGCGGACAGGGCAGACCTTC.

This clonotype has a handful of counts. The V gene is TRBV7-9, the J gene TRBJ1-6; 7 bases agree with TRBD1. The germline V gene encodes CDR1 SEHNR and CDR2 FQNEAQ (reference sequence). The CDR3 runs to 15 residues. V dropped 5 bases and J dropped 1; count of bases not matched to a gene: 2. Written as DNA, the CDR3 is TGTGCCAGCAGCCGACAGGGTTCCTATAATTCACCCCTCCACTTT. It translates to CASSRQGSYNSPLHF.

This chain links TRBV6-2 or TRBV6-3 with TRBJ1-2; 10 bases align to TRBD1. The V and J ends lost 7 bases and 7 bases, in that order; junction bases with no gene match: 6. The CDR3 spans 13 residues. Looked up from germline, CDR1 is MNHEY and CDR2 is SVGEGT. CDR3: CASTLTGGGGYTF. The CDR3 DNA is TGTGCCAGCACCTTGACAGGGGGCGGTGGCTACACCTTC.

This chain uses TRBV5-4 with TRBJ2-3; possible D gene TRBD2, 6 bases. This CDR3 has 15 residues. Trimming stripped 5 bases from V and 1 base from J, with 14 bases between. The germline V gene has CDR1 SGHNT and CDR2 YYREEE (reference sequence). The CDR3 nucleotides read TGTGCCAGCAGTCCGCGGGGAGAGGGCACAGATACGCAGTATTTT. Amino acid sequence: CASSPRGEGTDTQYF.

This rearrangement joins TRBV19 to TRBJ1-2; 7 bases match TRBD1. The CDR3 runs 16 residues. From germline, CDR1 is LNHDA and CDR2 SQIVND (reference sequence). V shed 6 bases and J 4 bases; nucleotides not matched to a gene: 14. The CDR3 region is CASRRRDRVVTYGYTF. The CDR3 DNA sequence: TGTGCCAGTAGGAGAAGAGACAGGGTAGTTACCTATGGCTACACCTTC.

CDR3 sequence (DNA): TGTGCCAGTAGTATAGCCCACAGGGGAGTCTATGGCTACACCTTC. It yields the protein CASSIAHRGVYGYTF. The chain combines TRBV19 with TRBJ1-2; 7 bases align to TRBD1. This CDR3 comprises 15 residues. Germline trimming cut 1 base from V and 4 bases from J; bases unmatched to any gene: 6. Looked up from germline, CDR1 is LNHDA and CDR2 is SQIVND (reference sequence).

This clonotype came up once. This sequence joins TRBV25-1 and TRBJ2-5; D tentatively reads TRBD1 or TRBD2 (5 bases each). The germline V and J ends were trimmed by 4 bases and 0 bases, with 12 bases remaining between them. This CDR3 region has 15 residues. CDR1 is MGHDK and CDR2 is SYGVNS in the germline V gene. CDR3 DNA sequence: TGTGCCAGCAGTGGGGACGACAAGTACCAAGAGACCCAGTACTTC. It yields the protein CASSGDDKYQETQYF.

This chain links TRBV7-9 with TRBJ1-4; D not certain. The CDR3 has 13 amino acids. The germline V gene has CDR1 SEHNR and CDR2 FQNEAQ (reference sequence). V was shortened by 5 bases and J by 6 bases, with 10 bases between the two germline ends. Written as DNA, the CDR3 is TGTGCCAGCAGCGTAGACCTGGATGAAAAACTGTTTTTT. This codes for CASSVDLDEKLFF. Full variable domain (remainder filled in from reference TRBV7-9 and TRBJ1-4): DTGVSQNPRHKITKRGQNVTFRCDPISEHNRLYWYRQTLGQGPEFLTYFQNEAQLEKSRLLSDRFSAERPKGSFSTLEIQRTEQGDSAMYLCASSVDLDEKLFFGSGTQLSVL.

The CDR3 loop is CASSFTTSMNTEAFF. CDR3 bases: TGTGCCAGCAGCTTTACGACAAGCATGAACACTGAAGCTTTCTTT. The J gene is TRBJ1-1, the V gene TRBV7-9; D is undetermined. The germline V and J ends were trimmed by 3 bases and 0 bases, with 11 bases remaining between them. CDR1 and CDR2 from the germline V gene are SEHNR and FQNEAQ (reference sequence). The CDR3 has 15 residues.

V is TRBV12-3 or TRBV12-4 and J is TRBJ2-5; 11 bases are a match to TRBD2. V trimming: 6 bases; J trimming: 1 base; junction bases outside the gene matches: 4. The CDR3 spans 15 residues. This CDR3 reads CASSTLAGAQETQYF. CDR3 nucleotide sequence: TGTGCCAGCAGCACACTAGCGGGGGCCCAAGAGACCCAGTACTTC.

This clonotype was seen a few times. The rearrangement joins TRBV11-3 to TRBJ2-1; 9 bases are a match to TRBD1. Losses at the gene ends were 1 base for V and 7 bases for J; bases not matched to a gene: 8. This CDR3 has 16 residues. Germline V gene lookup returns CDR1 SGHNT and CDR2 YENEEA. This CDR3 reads CASSLVAGTGWNEQFF. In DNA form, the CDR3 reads TGTGCCAGCAGCTTAGTAGCCGGGACAGGGTGGAATGAGCAGTTCTTC.